Below are 28 T cell receptor beta chains sequenced from a single sample in a study of cytomegalovirus exposure and HLA in healthy donors. Sequencing used immunoSEQ multiplex PCR; TCRdb keeps in-frame clones, though not all of them. This sample yields tens of thousands of clones, of which around 90% are seen a single time; about 3.2% belongs to the top ten. The sample taken for sequencing was PBMCs. Every receptor here comes from a man between 18 and 29 years old in good health and CMV-seronegative.

The chain recombines TRBV18 with TRBJ2-7, with a tentative D call TRBD2 (6 bases). The CDR3 covers 15 residues. Germline assignment: CDR1 KGHSH and CDR2 LQKENI. Trimming stripped 0 bases from V and 6 bases from J, with 15 bases between. The chain's CDR3 is CASSPPWERASEQYF. The CDR3 nucleotides are TGTGCCAGCTCACCACCCTGGGAGCGGGCGAGCGAGCAGTACTTC.

This clone was detected a few times. J is TRBJ2-5 and V is TRBV7-3, with 8 bases matching TRBD2. V lost 4 bases and J lost 3; bases outside the gene matches: 7. CDR1 is SGHTA, CDR2 FQGTGA, per germline. The CDR3 extends over 15 amino acids. CDR3 sequence reads: CASSYPGGAEETQYF. As DNA, the CDR3 is TGTGCCAGCAGCTACCCGGGGGGGGCGGAAGAGACCCAGTACTTC.

This sequence joins TRBV23-1 and TRBJ1-2; 9 bases fit TRBD1. TRBV23-1 is known as an ORF, though its function is uncertain. The V gene end was trimmed by 3 bases and the J gene end by 6 bases; junction bases not matched to a gene: 11. The CDR3 extends over 16 amino acids. CDR3 amino acids: CASSQAETGGEDGYTF. CDR3 nucleotide sequence: TGCGCCAGCAGTCAGGCCGAAACAGGGGGCGAAGATGGCTACACCTTC.

The chain is built from TRBV30 and TRBJ2-6; TRBD1 matches at 10 bases. V lost 1 base and J lost 0; bases outside the gene matches: 6. The V gene's germline CDR1 is GTSNPN and CDR2 SVGIG (reference sequence). CDR3 length: 18 residues. Here the CDR3 DNA reads TGTGCCTGGAGTGCCGGGACAGGGGTATTCTCTGGGGCCAACGTCCTGACTTTC. This gives the protein CAWSAGTGVFSGANVLTF.

V gene TRBV27 combines with J gene TRBJ2-5; TRBD1 matches at 8 bases. There are 13 residues in the CDR3. Trimming took 6 bases from V and 7 from J; bases not matched to a gene: 7. Germline loops: CDR1 MNHEY, CDR2 SMNVEV (reference sequence). The CDR3 is CASSLGTGGTQYF. The CDR3 bases are TGTGCCAGCAGCTTGGGGACAGGTGGGACCCAGTACTTC.

The chain joins TRBV5-1 to TRBJ2-2; D is unclear. V was trimmed by 6 bases and J by 1 base, leaving 10 bases between them. This CDR3 is built from 14 residues. Germline V gives CDR1 SGHRS, CDR2 YFSETQ. The CDR3 is CASTDPRNTGELFF. The CDR3 nucleotides are TGCGCCAGCACCGATCCGCGGAACACCGGGGAGCTGTTTTTT.

The rearrangement links TRBV5-6 to TRBJ2-5; D gene ambiguous. V was shortened by 0 bases and J by 3 bases, with 6 bases between the two germline ends. This CDR3 spans 13 amino acids. The germline gives CDR1 SGHDT, CDR2 YYEEEE. This chain's CDR3 is CASSLERKETQYF. The CDR3, as DNA: TGTGCCAGCAGCTTGGAGAGAAAAGAGACCCAGTACTTC.

The chain combines TRBV4-3 with TRBJ2-5; 8 positions match TRBD1. The germline V gene encodes CDR1 LGHNA and CDR2 YSLEER. There are 15 residues in the CDR3. V lost 3 bases, J lost 3 bases, and 6 bases stayed unmatched. CDR3 loop: CASSQKQGGKETQYF. CDR3 coding DNA: TGCGCCAGCAGCCAGAAACAGGGGGGTAAAGAGACCCAGTACTTC.

The rearrangement links TRBV28 to TRBJ2-2; D gene uncertain. This CDR3 is built from 14 residues. V was pared by 5 bases and J by 1 base, with 8 bases between. The V gene's germline CDR1 is MDHEN and CDR2 SYDVKM. CDR3 sequence (DNA): TGTGCCAGCAGTCCCCCTAAGAACACCGGGGAGCTGTTTTTT. Translated: CASSPPKNTGELFF.

This rearrangement joins TRBV7-9 to TRBJ2-1; perhaps TRBD1 as D (5 bases). Trimming stripped 5 bases from V and 4 bases from J, with 9 bases between. The germline V gene has CDR1 SEHNR and CDR2 FQNEAQ (reference sequence). The CDR3 sequence is 13 residues long. In nucleotides, the CDR3 is TGTGCCAGCAGCGAAACAGGTTACAATGAGCAGTTCTTC. Encoded protein: CASSETGYNEQFF.

The chain is built from TRBV7-3 and TRBJ2-3, with 12 bases aligning to TRBD2. Germline CDR1 is SGHTA and CDR2 is FQGTGA. The CDR3 totals 19 residues. Trimming took 1 base from V and 1 from J; bases not matched to a gene: 9. CDR3 amino acids: CASSLKGLLAGGRTDTQYF. CDR3 coding DNA: TGTGCCAGCAGCTTAAAGGGCCTACTAGCGGGAGGACGCACAGATACGCAGTATTTT.

The rearrangement links TRBV6-6 to TRBJ2-2; D may be TRBD1 (5 bases). Germline V gene sequence: CDR1 MNHNY, CDR2 SVGAGI (reference sequence). V was cut by 0 bases and J by 9 bases, with 8 bases left in between. The CDR3 is 13 residues long. The CDR3 loop reads CASSYSTGRELFF. DNA of the CDR3: TGTGCCAGCAGTTACTCTACAGGTCGGGAGCTGTTTTTT.

V is TRBV28 and J is TRBJ2-5, with TRBD2 identical over 12 bases. V dropped 3 bases and J dropped 9; count of bases not matched to a gene: 11. The CDR3 runs to 16 residues. Germline CDR1 MDHEN, CDR2 SYDVKM. DNA of the CDR3: TGTGCCAGCAGTTTTCGCGCTAGCGGGAGGGTTAGGGCCCAGTACTTC. It yields the protein CASSFRASGRVRAQYF.

The V and J genes are TRBV29-1 and TRBJ1-1; TRBD1 might be the D (6 bases). Germline CDR1 reads SQVTM; CDR2 reads ANQGSEA. The CDR3 runs to 11 residues. V was pared by 3 bases and J by 5 bases, with 7 bases between. This chain's CDR3 is CSVDRGTEAFF. CDR3 bases: TGCAGCGTTGACAGGGGAACTGAAGCTTTCTTT.

This clone was observed once. V is TRBV18 and J is TRBJ1-4; D uncertain. Per the germline V gene, CDR1 is KGHSH and CDR2 is LQKENI. There are 14 residues in the CDR3. Trimming shortened V by 2 bases and J by 6 bases, and 10 bases separated the two germline ends. CDR3 sequence reads: CASSPWGADEKLFF. The DNA of the CDR3 is TGTGCCAGCTCACCATGGGGAGCCGATGAAAAACTGTTTTTT.

The genes are TRBV9 and TRBJ2-2; 8 positions match TRBD2. The CDR3 loop spans 17 amino acids. From germline, CDR1 is SGDLS and CDR2 YYNGEE. The junction had 14 bases not matched to a gene; V was cut back by 5 bases and J by 5 bases. DNA of the CDR3: TGTGCCAGCAGGTCCGACTTGAGTAGCGGGATTACCGGGGAGCTGTTTTTT. This translates into CASRSDLSSGITGELFF. Complete variable domain (other parts from reference TRBV9 and TRBJ2-2): DSGVTQTPKHLITATGQRVTLRCSPRSGDLSVYWYQQSLDQGLQFLIQYYNGEERAKGNILERFSAQQFPDLHSELNLSSLELGDSALYFCASRSDLSSGITGELFFGEGSRLTVL.

The chain uses TRBV29-1 and TRBJ2-7; no clear D gene. Germline V gene sequence: CDR1 SQVTM, CDR2 ANQGSEA. The CDR3 consists of 14 residues. The CDR3 DNA reads as TGCACCCCGCGCGGCGAGGAACCACCCTACGAGCAGTACTTC. It is translated as CTPRGEEPPYEQYF.

V usage is TRBV29-1 and J usage is TRBJ2-3, with 13 bases aligning to TRBD2. With 3 bases clipped from V and 4 bases from J, the junction kept 7 bases outside the gene matches. Germline V gene lookup returns CDR1 SQVTM and CDR2 ANQGSEA. The CDR3 consists of 16 residues. The CDR3 reads CSVDGLAGDLSDTQYF. CDR3 sequence (DNA): TGCAGCGTTGATGGACTAGCGGGAGATTTATCAGATACGCAGTATTTT.

The chain combines TRBV5-4 with TRBJ1-1; 9 bases map to TRBD1. The CDR3 runs 17 residues. Germline CDR1 is SGHNT and CDR2 is YYREEE (reference sequence). V trimming: 3 bases; J trimming: 3 bases; junction bases outside the gene matches: 12. CDR3 coding DNA: TGTGCCAGCAGCTCTCCGACAGGGGGTAGGGTAGACACTGAAGCTTTCTTT. This codes for CASSSPTGGRVDTEAFF.

The V and J genes are TRBV15 and TRBJ1-3, with TRBD1 matching 10 bases. The germline gives CDR1 LNHNV, CDR2 YYDKDF (reference sequence). The CDR3 sequence is 15 residues long. V lost 4 bases and J lost 4; bases outside the gene matches: 4. CDR3 nucleotide sequence: TGTGCCACCAGCACCGACAGGGGGCTCGGAAACACCATATATTTT. Translating gives CATSTDRGLGNTIYF.

The chain recombines TRBV15 with TRBJ2-7; TRBD2 agrees at 14 bases. V lost 0 bases, J lost 3 bases, and 7 bases stayed unmatched. The CDR3 length is 18 residues. CDR1 is LNHNV, CDR2 YYDKDF, per germline (reference sequence). This CDR3 reads CATSRDTKTSGRGYEQYF. The CDR3 DNA follows: TGTGCCACCAGCAGAGACACGAAGACTAGCGGGAGGGGCTACGAGCAGTACTTC.

This chain joins TRBV11-2 and TRBJ2-7; 9 bases are shared with TRBD2. J gave up 2 bases and V 4 bases, and 6 bases lay outside the gene matches. The CDR3 has 15 amino acids. The V gene's germline CDR1 is SGHAT and CDR2 FQNNGV. The CDR3 is CASSWYSGSAYEQYF. As DNA, the CDR3 is TGTGCCAGCAGCTGGTATAGCGGGAGCGCCTACGAGCAGTACTTC.

The chain recombines TRBV19 with TRBJ1-1, with 8 bases identical to TRBD1. The V segment lost 6 bases and the J segment 6 bases; nucleotides outside the gene matches: 15. Per the germline V gene, CDR1 is LNHDA and CDR2 is SQIVND (reference sequence). The CDR3 spans 16 residues. CDR3 residues: CASSRDRWSPRAEAFF. CDR3 nucleotide sequence: TGTGCCAGTAGCCGGGACAGGTGGTCACCTCGCGCTGAAGCTTTCTTT.

The rearrangement uses TRBV28 and TRBJ1-2; 8 positions agree with TRBD1. J was trimmed by 7 bases and V by 8 bases; bases with no gene match: 12. The CDR3 is made up of 14 amino acids. Germline V lookup: CDR1 MDHEN, CDR2 SYDVKM. For the CDR3, the DNA is TGTGCCAGCTCAATGGACAGGGAGGGGGGTGGCTACACCTTC. Protein: CASSMDREGGGYTF.

This clone was counted only a few times. The genes are TRBV28 and TRBJ2-3; maybe TRBD1 (6 bases). CDR3 length: 15 amino acids. Deletions cut 6 bases from V and 0 bases from J, with 13 bases between. From germline, CDR1 is MDHEN and CDR2 SYDVKM. For the CDR3, the DNA is TGTGCCAGCAGCCAGGGGACGGCTAGCACAGATACGCAGTATTTT. It codes for CASSQGTASTDTQYF.

This chain joins TRBV7-2 and TRBJ2-2; the D gene is possibly TRBD2 (6 bases). Trimming stripped 7 bases from V and 1 base from J, with 10 bases between. The CDR3 runs 14 residues. In germline, CDR1 is SGHTA, CDR2 FQGNSA. Here the CDR3 reads CASTWGENTGELFF. The CDR3 region has the DNA TGTGCCAGCACCTGGGGGGAGAACACCGGGGAGCTGTTTTTT. The whole variable domain, remainder taken from reference TRBV7-2 and TRBJ2-2, is GAGVSQSPSNKVTEKGKDVELRCDPISGHTALYWYRQSLGQGLEFLIYFQGNSAPDKSGLPSDRFSAERTGGSVSTLTIQRTQQEDSAVYLCASTWGENTGELFFGEGSRLTVL.

This chain links TRBV4-3 with TRBJ2-7; D is undetermined. Germline-derived CDR1 and CDR2 are LGHNA and YSLEER. The CDR3 contains 15 residues. V was pared by 0 bases and J by 0 bases, with 9 bases between. CDR3 in amino acids: CASSQEYSRSYEQYF. CDR3 coding DNA: TGCGCCAGCAGCCAAGAGTACAGCCGCTCCTACGAGCAGTACTTC.

This chain's CDR3 is CASRWQGANEQFF. CDR3 coding DNA: TGTGCCAGCAGGTGGCAGGGGGCTAATGAGCAGTTCTTC. This sequence joins TRBV6-1 and TRBJ2-1, with 8 nucleotides matching TRBD1. The V segment lost 6 bases and the J segment 7 bases; nucleotides outside the gene matches: 5. Germline CDR1 and CDR2: MNHNS and SASEGT. The CDR3 covers 13 residues.